This T cell receptor beta chain was observed in a study of T cell responses to AZD1222 COVID-19 vaccine. Germline loops: CDR1 KGHSH, CDR2 LQKENI. This CDR3 comprises 17 residues. With 2 bases removed from V and 0 bases from J, the gap between germline ends came to 16 bases. The method was immunoSEQ multiplex PCR; TCRdb's version includes in-frame clones alone and lacks a portion of them. Of fewer than 150,000 clones in the sample, roughly 88% were seen once. This clone came up a few times. This clonotype was obtained from an adult who received the AZD1222 COVID-19 vaccine. The sample here was peripheral blood, taken 28 days after the second AZD1222 dose. This chain joins TRBV18 and TRBJ1-1, with D perhaps TRBD1 (5 bases). CDR3 DNA sequence: TGTGCCAGCTCACCAGGGTTTTTCGGGACGGTGAACACTGAAGCTTTCTTT. This gives the protein CASSPGFFGTVNTEAFF.